The clone carrying this TCR beta chain came up a few times. Its antigen is not known. The TCR beta CDR3 regions underwent amplification using RNA transcripts as the source. The study used the HTBI primer set for a first-round RT-PCR of the TCR CDR3. TCRdb re-analysed the multiplex PCR reads in MiXCR, keeping a single row per CDR3 protein. Here the sample spans hundreds of thousands of distinct CDR3 sequences, under 20% being singletons. This entry belongs to a study of T cells in Graves' hyperthyroidism and ophthalmopathy. Whole-study findings and limits: Most expanded thyroid clonotypes above 0.001 also appeared in blood.

Germline-derived CDR1 and CDR2 are DFQATT and SNEGSKA (reference sequence). The CDR3 covers 12 residues. V usage is TRBV20-1 and J usage is TRBJ2-1; 7 bases map to TRBD2. Sequencing was performed on blood. The receptor was isolated from a woman aged 25 to 39 with Graves' hyperthyroidism. The chain's CDR3 is CSSLGGDNEQFF. The CDR3 DNA reads as TGCAGCTCCCTGGGGGGGGACAATGAGCAGTTCTTC.